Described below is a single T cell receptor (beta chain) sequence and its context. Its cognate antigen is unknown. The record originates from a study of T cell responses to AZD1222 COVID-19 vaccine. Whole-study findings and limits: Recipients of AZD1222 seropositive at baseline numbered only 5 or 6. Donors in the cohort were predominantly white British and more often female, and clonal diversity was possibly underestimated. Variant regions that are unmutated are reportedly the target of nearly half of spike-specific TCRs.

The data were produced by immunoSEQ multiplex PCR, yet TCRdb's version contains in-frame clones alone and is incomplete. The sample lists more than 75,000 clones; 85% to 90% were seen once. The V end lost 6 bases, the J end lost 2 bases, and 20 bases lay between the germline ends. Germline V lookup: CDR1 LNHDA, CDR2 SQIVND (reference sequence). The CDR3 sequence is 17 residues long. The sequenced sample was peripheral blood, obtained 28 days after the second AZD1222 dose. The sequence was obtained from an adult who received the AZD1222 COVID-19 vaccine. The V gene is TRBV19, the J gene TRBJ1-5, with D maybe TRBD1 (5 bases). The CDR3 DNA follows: TGTGCCAGTAGAAGATTCAGGGCCCCGGGAGGCAATCAGCCCCAGCATTTT. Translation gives CASRRFRAPGGNQPQHF.